The rows below give T cell receptor beta chains drawn from one sample of a study of shared clonotypes between healthy human individuals. Repertoires were generated with immunoSEQ multiplex PCR, while TCRdb's copy carries only in-frame clones and drops some. The sample yields under 1,100,000 clones, about 77% seen once. The source material was memory CD4+ T cells sorted from blood. The receptor source for this set is a young man in good health. Each CDR3 is given without its conserved first and last residue.

V gene,J gene,CDR3 protein
TRBV2,TRBJ2-5,ASSGTWTETQETQY
TRBV19,TRBJ2-3,ATSWREYADTQY
TRBV18,TRBJ2-3,ASSWDAPNTQY
TRBV5-4,TRBJ2-3,ASSLIETDTQY
TRBV7-2,TRBJ2-7,ASSSTGQGVYEQY
TRBV10-2,TRBJ2-3,ASSEPSGGTDTQY
TRBV4-3,TRBJ2-4,ASSQETPGQSIDLAKNIQY
TRBV7-6,TRBJ2-5,ASSAEETQY
TRBV11-1,TRBJ2-5,ASSLKGTVQETQY
TRBV15,TRBJ1-2,ATSRASQGGYT
TRBV5-1,TRBJ2-6,ASSLKSGTGSPSSGANVLT
TRBV19,TRBJ1-1,ASSILAGRVNTEAF
TRBV10-1,TRBJ1-4,ASFMGGQRINEKLF
TRBV18,TRBJ2-7,ASSMGEGAYEQY
TRBV7-9,TRBJ2-2,ASSPAPGELF
TRBV28,TRBJ2-3,ASSLLGGTDTQY
TRBV7-2,TRBJ2-1,ASSSRTRNYNEQF
TRBV11-2,TRBJ2-3,ASSPSLGLSGGPRDTQY
TRBV4-2,TRBJ2-2,ASSQDPRGDYGELF
TRBV5-6,TRBJ2-4,ASSWRRTSGRNIQY
TRBV28,TRBJ2-7,ASSFVSSYEQY
TRBV5-1,TRBJ1-4,ASSLAGTGAHNEKLF
TRBV28,TRBJ1-5,ASSLFRDGISRPQH
TRBV7-9,TRBJ2-3,ASSSRRETDTQY
TRBV7-8,TRBJ1-4,ASSPGQGRKYEKLF
TRBV28,TRBJ1-5,ASSLSTDRIRGQPQH
TRBV5-4,TRBJ1-2,ASSLGDNYGYT
TRBV6-1,TRBJ2-7,ASRTGGFPEQY
TRBV7-6,TRBJ1-4,ASSLYWTNEKLF
TRBV19,TRBJ2-7,ASTFGGKGSYEQY
TRBV28,TRBJ1-2,ASSLQGAGYGYT
TRBV19,TRBJ2-6,AKRQGALSEANVLT
TRBV28,TRBJ1-4,ASSSYDEKLF
TRBV6-6,TRBJ1-5,ASSYSEQENQPQH
TRBV10-1,TRBJ2-7,ASSESYTSGVYEQY
TRBV5-1,TRBJ2-5,ASRGAAGPGETQY
TRBV18,TRBJ2-2,ASSPPLIAGGPRTGELF
TRBV5-6,TRBJ1-2,TSSSIAGDSSGYT
TRBV6-1,TRBJ1-6,ASGGQGISPLH
TRBV10-1,TRBJ1-2,ASSEAGGYGYT
TRBV9,TRBJ2-1,ASSPPGPGYNEQF
TRBV7-9,TRBJ1-1,ASSTRARDTEAF
TRBV7-2,TRBJ2-1,ASSLDGTKVHEQF
TRBV11-3,TRBJ2-2,ASSFIGTGELF
TRBV19,TRBJ1-5,ASSRGDTLSNQPQH
TRBV18,TRBJ2-5,ASSLETQY
TRBV29-1,TRBJ1-2,SVWTGLFPAGGYT
TRBV30,TRBJ2-7,ALTSGSSSYEQY
TRBV5-1,TRBJ1-1,ASSRGDSPLNTEAF
TRBV6-1,TRBJ1-4,ASRRVFATNEKLF
TRBV18,TRBJ2-7,ASSPPSVTYEQY
TRBV7-9,TRBJ2-5,ASSLGSGRSAPQETQY
TRBV11-2,TRBJ2-7,ASSLNRGDEQY
TRBV7-9,TRBJ2-1,ASSTGQGGYYNEQF
TRBV15,TRBJ2-5,ATSITSGQETQY
TRBV18,TRBJ2-5,ASSSGQGDQETQY
TRBV28,TRBJ2-7,ASSRGGFDEQY
TRBV25-1,TRBJ2-5,ASSEGLRALETQY
TRBV28,TRBJ2-2,ASSLLIRASGGAGELF